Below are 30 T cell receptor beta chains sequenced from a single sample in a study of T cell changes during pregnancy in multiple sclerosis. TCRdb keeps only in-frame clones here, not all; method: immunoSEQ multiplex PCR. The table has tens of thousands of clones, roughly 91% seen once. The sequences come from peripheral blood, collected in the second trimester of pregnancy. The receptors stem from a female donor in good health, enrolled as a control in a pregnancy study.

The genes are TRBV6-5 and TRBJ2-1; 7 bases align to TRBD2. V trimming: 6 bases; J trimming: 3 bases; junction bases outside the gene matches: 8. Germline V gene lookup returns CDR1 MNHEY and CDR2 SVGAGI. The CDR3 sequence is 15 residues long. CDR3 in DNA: TGTGCCAGCAGGACCGGGCTAGCGGACTACAATGAGCAGTTCTTC. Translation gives CASRTGLADYNEQFF.

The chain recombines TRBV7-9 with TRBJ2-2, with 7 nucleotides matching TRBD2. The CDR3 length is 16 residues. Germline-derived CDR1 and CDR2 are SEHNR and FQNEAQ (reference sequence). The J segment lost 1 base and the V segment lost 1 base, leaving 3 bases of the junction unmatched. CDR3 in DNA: TGTGCCAGCAGCTTAGATCCTAGCGGGAACACCGGGGAGCTGTTTTTT. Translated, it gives CASSLDPSGNTGELFF.

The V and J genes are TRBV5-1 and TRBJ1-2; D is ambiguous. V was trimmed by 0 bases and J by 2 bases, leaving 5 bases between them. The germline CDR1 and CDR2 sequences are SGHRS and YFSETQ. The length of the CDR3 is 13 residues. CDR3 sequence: CASSLGLNYGYTF. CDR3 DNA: TGCGCCAGCAGCTTGGGACTGAACTATGGCTACACCTTC.

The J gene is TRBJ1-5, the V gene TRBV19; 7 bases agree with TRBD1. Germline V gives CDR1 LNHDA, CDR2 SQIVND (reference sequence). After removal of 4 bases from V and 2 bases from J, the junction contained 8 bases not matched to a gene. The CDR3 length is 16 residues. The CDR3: CASSTLRQGGNQPQHF. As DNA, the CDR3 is TGTGCCAGTAGTACCTTACGACAGGGTGGCAATCAGCCCCAGCATTTT. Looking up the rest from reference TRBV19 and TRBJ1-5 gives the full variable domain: DGGITQSPKYLFRKEGQNVTLSCEQNLNHDAMYWYRQDPGQGLRLIYYSQIVNDFQKGDIAEGYSVSREKKESFPLTVTSAQKNPTAFYLCASSTLRQGGNQPQHFGDGTRLSIL.

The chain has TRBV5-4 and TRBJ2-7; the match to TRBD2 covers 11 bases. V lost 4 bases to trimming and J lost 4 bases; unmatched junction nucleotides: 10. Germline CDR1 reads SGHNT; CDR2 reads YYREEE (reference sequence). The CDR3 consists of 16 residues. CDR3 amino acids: CASSPPSGTSGYEQYF. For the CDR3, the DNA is TGTGCCAGCAGCCCCCCGTCCGGGACTAGCGGTTACGAGCAGTACTTC.

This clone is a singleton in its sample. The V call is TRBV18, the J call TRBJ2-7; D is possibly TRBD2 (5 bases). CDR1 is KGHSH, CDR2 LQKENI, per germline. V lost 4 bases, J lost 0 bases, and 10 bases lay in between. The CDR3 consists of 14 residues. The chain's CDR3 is CASSRRTDSYEQYF. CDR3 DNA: TGTGCCAGCTCACGGCGGACTGACTCCTACGAGCAGTACTTC.

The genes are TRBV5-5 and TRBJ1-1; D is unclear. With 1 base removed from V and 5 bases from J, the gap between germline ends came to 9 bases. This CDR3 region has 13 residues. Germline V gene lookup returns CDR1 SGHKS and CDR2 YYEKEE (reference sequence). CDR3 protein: CASSLLGRTEAFF. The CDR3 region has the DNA TGTGCCAGCAGCTTGTTAGGGAGGACTGAAGCTTTCTTT.

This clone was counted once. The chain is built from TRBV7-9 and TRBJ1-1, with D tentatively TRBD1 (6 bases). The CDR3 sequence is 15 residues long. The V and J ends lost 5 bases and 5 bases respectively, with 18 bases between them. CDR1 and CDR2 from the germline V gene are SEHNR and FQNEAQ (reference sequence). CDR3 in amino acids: CASSHPGGRYTEAFF. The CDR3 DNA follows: TGTGCCAGCAGCCACCCGGGGGGCAGGTATACTGAAGCTTTCTTT.

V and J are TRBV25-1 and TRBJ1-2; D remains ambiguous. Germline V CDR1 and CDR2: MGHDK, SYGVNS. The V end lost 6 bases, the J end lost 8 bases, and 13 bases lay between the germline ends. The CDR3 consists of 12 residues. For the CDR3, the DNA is TGTGCCAGCAGAGGAGGATTCGAGGGCTACACCTTC. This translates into CASRGGFEGYTF.

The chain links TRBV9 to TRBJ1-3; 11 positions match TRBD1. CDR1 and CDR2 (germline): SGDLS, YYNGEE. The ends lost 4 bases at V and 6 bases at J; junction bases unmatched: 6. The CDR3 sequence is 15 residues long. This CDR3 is CASSHPGQGVNTIYF. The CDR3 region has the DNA TGTGCCAGCAGCCACCCGGGACAGGGGGTAAACACCATATATTTT. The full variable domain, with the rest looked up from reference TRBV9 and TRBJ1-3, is DSGVTQTPKHLITATGQRVTLRCSPRSGDLSVYWYQQSLDQGLQFLIQYYNGEERAKGNILERFSAQQFPDLHSELNLSSLELGDSALYFCASSHPGQGVNTIYFGEGSWLTVV.

CDR3 sequence (DNA): TGCGCCAGCAGCTTGGACGGGAACTATGGCTACACCTTC. Translation: CASSLDGNYGYTF. This sequence joins TRBV5-1 and TRBJ1-2; D remains ambiguous. From germline, CDR1 is SGHRS and CDR2 YFSETQ. CDR3 length: 13 amino acids. Between the trimmed V and J ends, which lost 0 bases and 2 bases, there was a span of 5 bases.

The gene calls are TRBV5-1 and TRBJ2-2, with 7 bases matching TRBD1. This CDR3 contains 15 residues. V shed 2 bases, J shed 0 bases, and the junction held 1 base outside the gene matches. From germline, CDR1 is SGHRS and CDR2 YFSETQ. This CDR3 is CASSFGTANTGELFF. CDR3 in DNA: TGCGCCAGCAGCTTCGGGACAGCGAACACCGGGGAGCTGTTTTTT. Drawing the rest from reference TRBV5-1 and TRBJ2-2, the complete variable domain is KAGVTQTPRYLIKTRGQQVTLSCSPISGHRSVSWYQQTPGQGLQFLFEYFSETQRNKGNFPGRFSGRQFSNSRSEMNVSTLELGDSALYLCASSFGTANTGELFFGEGSRLTVL.

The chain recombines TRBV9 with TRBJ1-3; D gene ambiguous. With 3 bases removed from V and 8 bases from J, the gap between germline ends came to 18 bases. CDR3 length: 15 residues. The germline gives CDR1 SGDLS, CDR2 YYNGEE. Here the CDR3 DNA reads TGTGCCAGCAGCGCCCGGAGGCGGGAGGCGGACACCATATATTTT. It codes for CASSARRREADTIYF. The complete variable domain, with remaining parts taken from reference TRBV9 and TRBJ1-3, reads DSGVTQTPKHLITATGQRVTLRCSPRSGDLSVYWYQQSLDQGLQFLIQYYNGEERAKGNILERFSAQQFPDLHSELNLSSLELGDSALYFCASSARRREADTIYFGEGSWLTVV.

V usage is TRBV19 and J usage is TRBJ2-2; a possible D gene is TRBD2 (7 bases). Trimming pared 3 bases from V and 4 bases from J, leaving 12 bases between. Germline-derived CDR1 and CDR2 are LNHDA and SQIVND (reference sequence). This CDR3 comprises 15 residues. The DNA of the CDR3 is TGTGCCAGTAGTATTCTTCGGGGGGCCACCGGGGAGCTGTTTTTT. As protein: CASSILRGATGELFF.

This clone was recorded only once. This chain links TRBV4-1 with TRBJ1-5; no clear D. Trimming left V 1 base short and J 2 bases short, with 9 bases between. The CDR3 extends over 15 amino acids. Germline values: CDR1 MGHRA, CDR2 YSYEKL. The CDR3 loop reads CASSQVGRGNQPQHF. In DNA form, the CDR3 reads TGCGCCAGCAGCCAAGTAGGGAGGGGCAATCAGCCCCAGCATTTT.

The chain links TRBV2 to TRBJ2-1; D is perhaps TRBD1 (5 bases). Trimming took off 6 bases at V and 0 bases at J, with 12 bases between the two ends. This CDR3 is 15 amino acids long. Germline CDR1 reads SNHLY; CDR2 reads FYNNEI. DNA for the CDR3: TGTGCCAGCAGCCCGACAGTGGGCTCCTACAATGAGCAGTTCTTC. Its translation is CASSPTVGSYNEQFF.

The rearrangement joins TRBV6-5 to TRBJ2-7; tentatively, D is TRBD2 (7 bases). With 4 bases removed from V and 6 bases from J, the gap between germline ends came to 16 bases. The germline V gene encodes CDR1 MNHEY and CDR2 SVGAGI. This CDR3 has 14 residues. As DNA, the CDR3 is TGTGCCAGCAGTTTGGGAGGGGGTGCGGTCGAGCAGTACTTC. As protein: CASSLGGGAVEQYF.

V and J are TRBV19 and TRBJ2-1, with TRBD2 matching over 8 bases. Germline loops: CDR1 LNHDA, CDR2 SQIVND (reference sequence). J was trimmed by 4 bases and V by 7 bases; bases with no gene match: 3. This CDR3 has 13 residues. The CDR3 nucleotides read TGTGCCAGTAACCAGCGGGGGTACAATGAGCAGTTCTTC. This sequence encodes CASNQRGYNEQFF.

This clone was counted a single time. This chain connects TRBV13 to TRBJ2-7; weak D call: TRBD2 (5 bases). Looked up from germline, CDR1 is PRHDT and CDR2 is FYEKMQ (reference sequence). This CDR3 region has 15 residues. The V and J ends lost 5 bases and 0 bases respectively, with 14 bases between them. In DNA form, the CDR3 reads TGTGCCAGCAGCCACTCCTGGAGGAGCTCCTACGAGCAGTACTTC. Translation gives CASSHSWRSSYEQYF.

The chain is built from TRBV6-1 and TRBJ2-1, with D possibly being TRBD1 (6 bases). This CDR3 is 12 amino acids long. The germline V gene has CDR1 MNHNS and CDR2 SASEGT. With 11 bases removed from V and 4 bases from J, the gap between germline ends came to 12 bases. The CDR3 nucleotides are TGTGCCGGACAGACTAATTACAATGAGCAGTTCTTC. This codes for CAGQTNYNEQFF.

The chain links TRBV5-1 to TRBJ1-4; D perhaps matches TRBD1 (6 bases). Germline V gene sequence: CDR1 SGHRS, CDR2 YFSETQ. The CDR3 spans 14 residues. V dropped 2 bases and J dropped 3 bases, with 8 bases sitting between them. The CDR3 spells CASSFQGPNEKLFF. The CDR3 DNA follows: TGCGCCAGCAGCTTTCAGGGGCCTAATGAAAAACTGTTTTTT.

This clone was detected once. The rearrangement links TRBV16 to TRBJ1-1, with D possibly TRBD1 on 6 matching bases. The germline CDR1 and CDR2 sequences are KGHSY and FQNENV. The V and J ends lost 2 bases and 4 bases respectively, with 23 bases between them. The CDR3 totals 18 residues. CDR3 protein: CASSQDLARGLKATEAFF. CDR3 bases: TGTGCCAGCAGCCAAGACCTTGCCAGGGGCCTTAAGGCCACTGAAGCTTTCTTT. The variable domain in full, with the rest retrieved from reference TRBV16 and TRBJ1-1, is GEEVAQTPKHLVRGEGQKAKLYCAPIKGHSYVFWYQQVLKNEFKFLISFQNENVFDETGMPKERFSAKCLPNSPCSLEIQATKLEDSAVYFCASSQDLARGLKATEAFFGQGTRLTVV.

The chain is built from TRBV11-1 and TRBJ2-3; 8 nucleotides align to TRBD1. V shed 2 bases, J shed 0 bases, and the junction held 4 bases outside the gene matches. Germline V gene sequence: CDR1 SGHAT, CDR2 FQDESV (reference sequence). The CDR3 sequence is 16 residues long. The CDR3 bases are TGTGCCAGCAGCTTATGGACAGGGAGTAGCACAGATACGCAGTATTTT. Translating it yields CASSLWTGSSTDTQYF.

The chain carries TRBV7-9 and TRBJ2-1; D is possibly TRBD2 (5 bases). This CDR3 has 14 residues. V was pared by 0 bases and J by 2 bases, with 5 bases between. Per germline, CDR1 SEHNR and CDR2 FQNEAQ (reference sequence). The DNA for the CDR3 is TGTGCCAGCAGCTTAGCCGGGACCTACAATGAGCAGTTCTTC. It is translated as CASSLAGTYNEQFF.

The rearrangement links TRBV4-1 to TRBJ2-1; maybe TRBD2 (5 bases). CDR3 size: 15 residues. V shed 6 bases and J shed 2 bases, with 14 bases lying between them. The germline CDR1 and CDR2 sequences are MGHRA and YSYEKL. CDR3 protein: CASRKDEEAYNEQFF. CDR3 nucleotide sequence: TGCGCCAGCAGGAAGGACGAGGAGGCCTACAATGAGCAGTTCTTC.

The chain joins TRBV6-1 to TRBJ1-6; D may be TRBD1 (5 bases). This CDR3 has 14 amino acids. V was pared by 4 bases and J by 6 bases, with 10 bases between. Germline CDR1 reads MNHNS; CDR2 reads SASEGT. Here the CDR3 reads CASSGAGPNSPLHF. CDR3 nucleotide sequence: TGTGCCAGCAGTGGGGCAGGGCCTAATTCACCCCTCCACTTT.

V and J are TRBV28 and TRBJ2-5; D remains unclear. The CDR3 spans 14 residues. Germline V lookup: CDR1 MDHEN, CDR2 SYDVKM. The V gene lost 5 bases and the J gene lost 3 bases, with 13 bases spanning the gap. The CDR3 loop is CASSGYSGEETQYF. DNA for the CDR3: TGTGCCAGCAGTGGGTACTCCGGAGAAGAGACCCAGTACTTC.

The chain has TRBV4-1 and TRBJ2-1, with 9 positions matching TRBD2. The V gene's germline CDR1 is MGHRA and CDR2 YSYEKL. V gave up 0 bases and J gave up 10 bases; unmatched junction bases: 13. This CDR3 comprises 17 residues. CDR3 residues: CASSQEAPGLAGREQFF. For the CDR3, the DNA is TGCGCCAGCAGCCAAGAAGCCCCTGGGCTAGCGGGGCGGGAGCAGTTCTTC.

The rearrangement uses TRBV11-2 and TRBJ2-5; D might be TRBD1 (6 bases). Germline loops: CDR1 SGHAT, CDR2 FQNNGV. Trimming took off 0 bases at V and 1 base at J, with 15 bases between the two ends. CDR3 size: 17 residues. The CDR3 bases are TGTGCCAGCAGCTTAGATCATGGACAGAACATCCAAGAGACCCAGTACTTC. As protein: CASSLDHGQNIQETQYF.

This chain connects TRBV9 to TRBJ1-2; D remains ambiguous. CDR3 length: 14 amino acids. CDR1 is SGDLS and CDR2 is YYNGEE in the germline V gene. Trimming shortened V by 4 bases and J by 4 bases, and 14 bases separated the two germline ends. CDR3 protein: CASSSPGPGYGYTF. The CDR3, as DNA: TGTGCCAGCAGCTCCCCGGGTCCGGGCTATGGCTACACCTTC.